This TCR beta chain is from a study of OX40 agonist ivuxolimab in advanced cancers. Across the study: Patients with prior anti-PD-1, anti-PD-L1 or anti-CTLA-4 therapy were eligible; less than 50% had some.

CDR1 is MGHRA, CDR2 YSYEKL, per germline. The CDR3 runs to 15 residues. The V gene lost 5 bases and the J gene lost 0 bases, with 11 bases spanning the gap. Produced via immunoSEQ multiplex PCR; TCRdb's table is partial and in-frame only. Among some 41,000 clones listed, nearly 90% were seen once. This receptor was taken from an adult with an advanced solid tumor such as melanoma, head and neck, liver or kidney cancer. Here the sequenced sample was CD4+ or CD8+ T cells sorted from blood, taken in a trial of the OX40 agonist ivuxolimab. V gene TRBV4-1 combines with J gene TRBJ1-5, with unresolved D. This CDR3 is CASSGNRDSNQPQHF. The CDR3 DNA is TGCGCCAGCAGCGGAAACAGAGATAGCAATCAGCCCCAGCATTTT.